This T cell receptor beta chain was sequenced during a study of HIV-infected patients and healthy controls. Regarding this clonotype: Here the CDR3 omits its conserved ending phenylalanine or tryptophan, so a read error is the likely source.

TCRdb reprocessed the 5' RACE reads via MiXCR and lists one record per CDR3 protein. The sample yields 19,000 or so distinct CDR3 sequences, roughly 20% seen once. The V gene's germline CDR1 is DFQATT and CDR2 SNEGSKA (reference sequence). V was cut by 6 bases and J by 3 bases, with 11 bases left in between. The CDR3 runs to 12 residues. Material for sequencing was CD8+ T cells from blood. This clonotype was obtained from a human donor in good health. The chain has TRBV20-1 and TRBJ1-2; the D gene is possibly TRBD1 (5 bases). The CDR3 here is CSAAGMHYGYTL. CDR3 nucleotides: TGCAGTGCGGCAGGGATGCACTATGGCTACACCCTC.